Listed below are T cell receptor beta chains from one sample, sequenced in a study of T cells after yellow fever vaccination. TCRdb analysed the 5' RACE reads with MiXCR anew, one entry per CDR3 protein. The table has just over 300,000 distinct CDR3 sequences, about 3.5% seen once. Material: PBMCs, obtained on the day of the yellow fever booster vaccination. The origin of the receptors is a man aged 18 to 29 who received the YFV17D yellow fever vaccine. Both conserved end residues are part of each CDR3. D genes are given only for firm matches. A row's size may be missing; if present it is once, few, many or a size class.

cdr3_aa: CASSPPGRNTEAFF
cdr3_nt: TGTGCCAGCTCACCACCGGGCAGGAACACTGAAGCTTTCTTT
v_call: TRBV18
d_call: -
clone_size: many
j_call: TRBJ1-1

cdr3_aa: CASSSGQGLMNTEAFF
cdr3_nt: TGTGCCAGCAGTTCCGGACAGGGACTAATGAACACTGAAGCTTTCTTT
v_call: TRBV12-3/TRBV12-4
d_call: TRBD1
clone_size: few
j_call: TRBJ1-1

cdr3_aa: CASSLDLGEAFF
cdr3_nt: TGTGCCAGCAGCCTCGATTTAGGGGAAGCTTTCTTT
v_call: TRBV7-2
d_call: -
clone_size: -
j_call: TRBJ1-1

cdr3_aa: CASSPSGDPYNEQFF
cdr3_nt: TGTGCCAGCTCACCTTCCGGGGACCCCTACAATGAGCAGTTCTTC
v_call: TRBV18
d_call: -
clone_size: -
j_call: TRBJ2-1

cdr3_aa: CSAHRPATSGGAYAYNEQFF
cdr3_nt: TGCAGCGCCCACCGCCCCGCGACTAGCGGGGGGGCCTATGCCTACAATGAGCAGTTCTTC
v_call: TRBV29-1
d_call: TRBD2
clone_size: many
j_call: TRBJ2-1

cdr3_aa: CASSGGGYGYTF
cdr3_nt: TGTGCCAGCAGCGGAGGGGGCTATGGCTACACCTTC
v_call: TRBV7-9
d_call: -
clone_size: many
j_call: TRBJ1-2

cdr3_aa: CASSRVKPGQGRGTEAFF
cdr3_nt: TGTGCCAGCAGCCGGGTTAAACCGGGACAGGGGCGGGGGACTGAAGCTTTCTTT
v_call: TRBV7-2
d_call: TRBD1
clone_size: -
j_call: TRBJ1-1

cdr3_aa: CASSLVSSGGANTGELFF
cdr3_nt: TGTGCCAGCAGCTTAGTCTCTAGCGGGGGGGCGAACACCGGGGAGCTGTTTTTT
v_call: TRBV7-2
d_call: TRBD2
clone_size: few
j_call: TRBJ2-2

cdr3_aa: CASSLYGIGWEQFF
cdr3_nt: TGCGCCAGCAGCTTGTACGGCATCGGTTGGGAGCAGTTCTTC
v_call: TRBV5-1
d_call: -
clone_size: few
j_call: TRBJ2-1

cdr3_aa: CSARGTDLEEKLFF
cdr3_nt: TGCAGTGCTAGAGGGACAGACCTAGAAGAAAAACTGTTTTTT
v_call: TRBV20-1
d_call: -
clone_size: -
j_call: TRBJ1-4

cdr3_aa: CASSPRRGSRTDTQYF
cdr3_nt: TGTGCCAGCAGCCCCCGGCGAGGGAGCCGCACAGATACGCAGTATTTT
v_call: TRBV11-3
d_call: -
clone_size: many
j_call: TRBJ2-3

cdr3_aa: CASSSTTGDTGYTF
cdr3_nt: TGCGCCAGCAGCTCCACGACAGGGGATACTGGCTACACCTTC
v_call: TRBV5-1
d_call: TRBD1
clone_size: many
j_call: TRBJ1-2

cdr3_aa: CAIKGDNEQFF
cdr3_nt: TGTGCCATCAAGGGGGACAATGAGCAGTTCTTC
v_call: TRBV24-1
d_call: -
clone_size: many
j_call: TRBJ2-1

cdr3_aa: CASSLQTSWDTQYF
cdr3_nt: TGTGCCAGCAGCTTACAGACTAGCTGGGATACGCAGTATTTT
v_call: TRBV7-3
d_call: TRBD2
clone_size: -
j_call: TRBJ2-3

cdr3_aa: CASSEVFGYGYF
cdr3_nt: TGTGCCAGCAGTGAAGTCTTCGGGTACGGGTATTTT
v_call: TRBV2
d_call: -
clone_size: -
j_call: TRBJ2-3

cdr3_aa: CACQGEEYQPQHF
cdr3_nt: TGTGCCTGCCAAGGGGAAGAGTATCAGCCCCAGCATTTT
v_call: TRBV19
d_call: -
clone_size: once
j_call: TRBJ1-5

cdr3_aa: CASSTALNYGYTF
cdr3_nt: TGTGCCAGTAGCACAGCGCTTAACTATGGCTACACCTTC
v_call: TRBV19
d_call: -
clone_size: -
j_call: TRBJ1-2

cdr3_aa: CASSLGVAGRGYEQYF
cdr3_nt: TGCGCCAGCAGCTTGGGGGTCGCCGGGAGGGGCTACGAGCAGTACTTC
v_call: TRBV5-1
d_call: TRBD2
clone_size: many
j_call: TRBJ2-7

cdr3_aa: CASTVRGSDTQYF
cdr3_nt: TGCGCCAGCACCGTAAGGGGGTCAGATACGCAGTATTTT
v_call: TRBV5-1
d_call: -
clone_size: many
j_call: TRBJ2-3

cdr3_aa: CASSQDISSGEETQYF
cdr3_nt: TGCGCCAGCAGCCAAGATATTTCGTCAGGAGAAGAGACCCAGTACTTC
v_call: TRBV4-3
d_call: -
clone_size: -
j_call: TRBJ2-5

cdr3_aa: CASSMWGGAVNEQFF
cdr3_nt: TGTGCCAGCAGCATGTGGGGGGGGGCCGTCAATGAGCAGTTCTTC
v_call: TRBV7-2
d_call: -
clone_size: many
j_call: TRBJ2-1

cdr3_aa: CASCNPEVTETQYF
cdr3_nt: TGTGCCAGCTGTAACCCGGAGGTCACAGAGACCCAGTACTTC
v_call: TRBV7-9
d_call: -
clone_size: many
j_call: TRBJ2-5

cdr3_aa: CASSYRASGGNEQFF
cdr3_nt: TGTGCCAGCAGTTACAGGGCTAGCGGGGGGAATGAGCAGTTCTTC
v_call: TRBV6-2/TRBV6-3
d_call: TRBD2
clone_size: -
j_call: TRBJ2-1

cdr3_aa: CASSPRGQGLDTQYF
cdr3_nt: TGTGCCAGCTCACCAAGGGGACAGGGATTAGATACGCAGTATTTT
v_call: TRBV18
d_call: TRBD1
clone_size: few
j_call: TRBJ2-3

cdr3_aa: CASRPGQGYNEQFF
cdr3_nt: TGTGCCAGCAGACCGGGACAGGGGTATAATGAGCAGTTCTTC
v_call: TRBV2
d_call: TRBD1
clone_size: -
j_call: TRBJ2-1

cdr3_aa: CSARDLAGNTIYF
cdr3_nt: TGCAGTGCCCGGGACCTCGCGGGAAACACCATATATTTT
v_call: TRBV20-1
d_call: -
clone_size: few
j_call: TRBJ1-3

cdr3_aa: CASSSETGPSYNEQFF
cdr3_nt: TGCGCCAGCAGCTCAGAGACAGGACCCTCCTACAATGAGCAGTTCTTC
v_call: TRBV5-1
d_call: -
clone_size: -
j_call: TRBJ2-1

cdr3_aa: CASSKEGRDGSGNTIYF
cdr3_nt: TGTGCCAGCAGCAAAGAAGGCAGGGACGGCTCTGGAAACACCATATATTTT
v_call: TRBV21-1
d_call: -
clone_size: few
j_call: TRBJ1-3

cdr3_aa: CASSLATRGFNSPLHF
cdr3_nt: TGTGCCAGCAGCTTAGCGACCAGGGGATTTAATTCACCCCTCCACTTT
v_call: TRBV7-8
d_call: -
clone_size: few
j_call: TRBJ1-6

cdr3_aa: CASSSGTQRSGDTF
cdr3_nt: TGTGCCAGCAGCTCCGGGACCCAACGCTCGGGTGACACCTTC
v_call: TRBV7-9
d_call: -
clone_size: few
j_call: TRBJ1-2

cdr3_aa: CASSLGTGGPNTDTQYF
cdr3_nt: TGTGCCAGCAGCTTAGGTACGGGGGGCCCGAACACAGATACGCAGTATTTT
v_call: TRBV11-3
d_call: -
clone_size: -
j_call: TRBJ2-3

cdr3_aa: CSAKGGPNEKLFF
cdr3_nt: TGCAGTGCTAAGGGGGGTCCCAATGAAAAACTGTTTTTT
v_call: TRBV20-1
d_call: -
clone_size: many
j_call: TRBJ1-4

cdr3_aa: CSAAQSNYGYTF
cdr3_nt: TGCAGTGCTGCACAGTCTAACTATGGCTACACCTTC
v_call: TRBV20-1
d_call: -
clone_size: few
j_call: TRBJ1-2

cdr3_aa: CASSQVGYEQYF
cdr3_nt: TGTGCCAGCAGCCAAGTAGGCTACGAGCAGTACTTC
v_call: TRBV3-1
d_call: -
clone_size: -
j_call: TRBJ2-7

cdr3_aa: CASSRGAGELFF
cdr3_nt: TGTGCCAGCAGCCGGGGGGCCGGGGAGCTGTTTTTT
v_call: TRBV7-2
d_call: TRBD2
clone_size: few
j_call: TRBJ2-2

cdr3_aa: CASSPGRDREKAFF
cdr3_nt: TGCGCCAGCAGCCCCGGCCGGGACAGGGAAAAAGCTTTCTTT
v_call: TRBV5-1
d_call: TRBD1
clone_size: few
j_call: TRBJ1-1

cdr3_aa: CASSFRFRAEETQYF
cdr3_nt: TGTGCCAGCAGCTTCCGTTTCAGGGCCGAGGAGACCCAGTACTTC
v_call: TRBV27
d_call: -
clone_size: many
j_call: TRBJ2-5

cdr3_aa: CASSLASPGNEQFF
cdr3_nt: TGCGCCAGCAGCTTGGCATCCCCGGGGAATGAGCAGTTCTTC
v_call: TRBV5-1
d_call: -
clone_size: many
j_call: TRBJ2-1

cdr3_aa: CASSPVAGGQETQYF
cdr3_nt: TGTGCCAGCAGCCCCGTAGCGGGGGGCCAAGAGACCCAGTACTTC
v_call: TRBV7-2
d_call: TRBD2
clone_size: -
j_call: TRBJ2-5

cdr3_aa: CASSYSDRRPTHTQYF
cdr3_nt: TGTGCCAGCAGTTACTCCGACAGGAGACCCACACATACGCAGTATTTT
v_call: TRBV6-2/TRBV6-3
d_call: -
clone_size: many
j_call: TRBJ2-3

cdr3_aa: CASSFGGNTEAFF
cdr3_nt: TGCGCCAGCAGCTTTGGGGGAAACACTGAAGCTTTCTTT
v_call: TRBV7-2
d_call: -
clone_size: many
j_call: TRBJ1-1